One and the same sample provided the 26 T cell receptor beta chains below, sequenced in a study of regulatory T cells in long-lasting Graves disease. Time point of the sample: persistent/refractory GD, antithyroid drugs over 5 years with positive TRAb. RNA extracted from PBMCs served as the sequencing template. Combining iRepertoire HTBI primers with Arm-PCR of CDR3 regions, the authors built TCR beta libraries. TCRdb reprocessed the multiplex PCR reads via MiXCR and lists one record per CDR3 protein. Altogether hundreds of thousands of distinct CDR3 sequences are present, 20% being singletons, with the ten largest covering approximately 8%. Sequenced material: peripheral blood mononuclear cells (PBMCs), taken when the disease was refractory, from a patient treated with antithyroid drugs. These receptors were obtained from a female donor with Graves disease.

The sample holds a few counts of this clonotype. This chain joins TRBV4-1 and TRBJ2-2; the D is unclear. Germline CDR1 reads MGHRA; CDR2 reads YSYEKL. The CDR3 covers 14 residues. Trimming took 1 base from V and 1 from J, leaving 4 bases between them. The CDR3 coding sequence is TGCGCCAGCAGCCAAGCCCGGAACACCGGGGAGCTGTTTTTT. This translates into CASSQARNTGELFF.

This clonotype was picked up many times. This chain links TRBV20-1 with TRBJ2-5, with D tentatively TRBD2 (7 bases). Trimming shortened V by 3 bases and J by 1 base, and 12 bases separated the two germline ends. CDR1 and CDR2 from the germline V gene are DFQATT and SNEGSKA (reference sequence). The CDR3 spans 14 residues. CDR3 sequence (DNA): TGCAGTGCTAGGGGGGGAGGGGGCCAAGAGACCCAGTACTTC. Protein product: CSARGGGGQETQYF.

A few counts support this clonotype. The rearrangement uses TRBV27 and TRBJ2-7; D ambiguous. Trimming took 3 bases from V and 3 from J, leaving 12 bases between them. Germline V gives CDR1 MNHEY, CDR2 SMNVEV (reference sequence). CDR3 length: 14 amino acids. CDR3 in amino acids: CASSFRAGYYEQYF. The CDR3 bases are TGTGCCAGCAGTTTTAGGGCAGGCTACTACGAGCAGTACTTC.

This rearrangement joins TRBV30 to TRBJ2-2; D not resolved. Germline V lookup: CDR1 GTSNPN, CDR2 SVGIG (reference sequence). This CDR3 is built from 11 residues. The V and J ends lost 8 bases and 5 bases respectively, with 9 bases between them. CDR3: CALWRTGELFF. For the CDR3, the DNA is TGTGCCCTGTGGCGGACCGGGGAGCTGTTTTTT.

Many counts were recorded for this clonotype. This chain uses TRBV7-9 with TRBJ1-2, with D maybe TRBD1 (5 bases). Germline values: CDR1 SEHNR, CDR2 FQNEAQ (reference sequence). This CDR3 comprises 14 residues. Trimming took off 5 bases at V and 8 bases at J, with 18 bases between the two ends. Here the CDR3 reads CASSTPTGGAGYTF. The CDR3 bases are TGTGCCAGCAGCACTCCTACAGGCGGCGCCGGCTACACCTTC.

Concerning this clonotype itself: This could be a read error, since a much larger clone is one nucleotide away. The chain uses TRBV29-1 and TRBJ1-1; D remains unclear. Germline loops: CDR1 SQVTM, CDR2 ANQGSEA. The CDR3 spans 13 residues. The CDR3 sequence is CSVEGRLSTEASF. Written as DNA, the CDR3 is TGCAGCGTTGAAGGTAGACTTAGCACTGAAGCTTCCTTT.

This clonotype was seen ten or more times. The chain joins TRBV6-1 to TRBJ1-1; the D is unclear. The ends were cut back, 6 bases at V and 2 bases at J, with 19 bases in the middle. CDR1 MNHNS and CDR2 SASEGT come from the germline V gene. This CDR3 contains 16 residues. The CDR3 coding sequence is TGTGCCAGCAGCAAACTACCGACGGAACGAAACACTGAAGCTTTCTTT. Encoded protein: CASSKLPTERNTEAFF.

The chain couples TRBV5-1 to TRBJ1-4; D might be TRBD1 (6 bases). Trimming took 0 bases from V and 6 from J, leaving 12 bases between them. The CDR3 is 15 amino acids. CDR1 is SGHRS and CDR2 is YFSETQ in the germline V gene. This CDR3 is CASSLVTGRDEKLFF. CDR3 in DNA: TGCGCCAGCAGCTTGGTGACAGGACGAGATGAAAAACTGTTTTTT.

CDR3 in DNA: TGCGCCAGCAGCATACCCACCGGGACAGGGTTCAACGAGCAGTACTTC. Protein product: CASSIPTGTGFNEQYF. The V call is TRBV5-1, the J call TRBJ2-7; TRBD1 agrees at 9 bases. The CDR3 length is 16 residues. V trimming: 4 bases; J trimming: 5 bases; junction bases outside the gene matches: 13. CDR1 is SGHRS and CDR2 is YFSETQ in the germline V gene.

This clonotype was detected many times. V is TRBV7-9 and J is TRBJ2-7, with D perhaps matching TRBD1 (5 bases). Germline assignment: CDR1 SEHNR and CDR2 FQNEAQ (reference sequence). Trimming pared 5 bases from V and 0 bases from J, leaving 11 bases between. The CDR3 length is 14 residues. The CDR3: CASSPPGHSYEQYF. The CDR3 region has the DNA TGTGCCAGCAGCCCTCCCGGACACTCCTACGAGCAGTACTTC.

The chain is built from TRBV5-1 and TRBJ2-7, with D maybe TRBD2 (6 bases). Germline V CDR1 and CDR2: SGHRS, YFSETQ. V was clipped by 6 bases and J by 8 bases, with 18 bases between them. The CDR3 runs to 13 residues. CDR3 protein: CASTSGTFYKQYF. The DNA of the CDR3 is TGCGCCAGCACCTCCGGGACTTTCTATAAGCAGTACTTC.

Ten or more counts support this clonotype. The rearrangement uses TRBV6-1 and TRBJ2-6, with D perhaps matching TRBD1 (5 bases). There are 15 residues in the CDR3. The V end was cut by 3 bases, the J end by 2 bases, with 8 bases between. CDR1 and CDR2 from the germline V gene are MNHNS and SASEGT. The CDR3 region has the DNA TGTGCCAGCAGTGACTCAGGGACTGGGGCCAACGTCCTGACTTTC. Its protein is CASSDSGTGANVLTF.

The genes are TRBV20-1 and TRBJ2-7; 7 bases match TRBD1. Germline V gene data show CDR1 as DFQATT and CDR2 as SNEGSKA (reference sequence). This CDR3 is 14 amino acids long. The trim removed 1 base at V and 4 bases at J, leaving 7 bases unmatched. The CDR3 protein is CSARGGTDNYEQYF. CDR3 nucleotide sequence: TGCAGTGCTAGAGGGGGGACAGACAATTACGAGCAGTACTTC.

In this sample, this clonotype turned up many times. V gene TRBV12-3 or TRBV12-4 combines with J gene TRBJ2-7; 8 nucleotides align to TRBD1. The length of the CDR3 is 14 residues. With 5 bases clipped from V and 5 bases from J, the junction kept 8 bases outside the gene matches. In nucleotides, the CDR3 is TGTGCCAGCAGTCCCCGACAGGGGAACCACGAGCAGTACTTC. Its translation is CASSPRQGNHEQYF.

The CDR3 DNA is TGTGCCAGCAGGCAGGGGTACTCACCCCTCCACTTT. As protein: CASRQGYSPLHF. The V call is TRBV7-9, the J call TRBJ1-6; weak D call: TRBD1 (6 bases). CDR1 SEHNR and CDR2 FQNEAQ come from the germline V gene (reference sequence). This CDR3 comprises 12 residues. Trimming took 6 bases from V and 10 from J, leaving 10 bases between them.

This chain joins TRBV19 and TRBJ1-5; no definite D call. V lost 6 bases to trimming and J lost 4 bases, with 16 bases between them. Germline CDR1 is LNHDA and CDR2 is SQIVND (reference sequence). CDR3 length: 15 residues. The CDR3 sequence: CASRAGVTPNQPQHF. The CDR3 nucleotides read TGTGCCAGTAGAGCCGGGGTCACGCCGAATCAGCCCCAGCATTTT.

This clonotype was counted ten times or more. This chain links TRBV20-1 with TRBJ2-7; 12 bases match TRBD2. CDR1 DFQATT and CDR2 SNEGSKA come from the germline V gene (reference sequence). Unmatched junction bases numbered 3, after V lost 0 bases and J lost 3 bases. The CDR3 is 15 amino acids. In nucleotides, the CDR3 is TGCAGTGCTAGAGACCCGACTAGCGGGAGCTACGAGCAGTACTTC. Translating it yields CSARDPTSGSYEQYF.

In this sample, this clonotype turned up a few times. This could be a read error, since a much larger clone is one nucleotide away. The chain has TRBV12-3 or TRBV12-4 and TRBJ2-7; D gene uncertain. There are 13 residues in the CDR3. The CDR3 DNA follows: TGTGCCAGCACCTCGCGACGGATCTACGAGCAGTGCTTC. As protein: CASTSRRIYEQCF.

This clonotype occurred a few times. The V and J genes are TRBV7-9 and TRBJ1-1; D may be TRBD1 (6 bases). The CDR3 extends over 16 amino acids. The V gene lost 1 base and the J gene lost 1 base, with 13 bases spanning the gap. Germline CDR1 reads SEHNR; CDR2 reads FQNEAQ (reference sequence). CDR3: CASSLGQGLGNTEAFF. The CDR3 DNA is TGTGCCAGCAGCTTAGGTCAGGGGCTTGGGAACACTGAAGCTTTCTTT.

This clonotype has at least ten counts. This chain links TRBV11-1 with TRBJ1-1; weak D call: TRBD1 (5 bases). Per germline, CDR1 SGHAT and CDR2 FQDESV (reference sequence). V was trimmed by 4 bases and J by 11 bases, leaving 17 bases between them. There are 13 residues in the CDR3. CDR3 residues: CASSSDGTTGAFF. The CDR3 nucleotides are TGTGCCAGCAGCTCCGATGGGACCACTGGGGCTTTCTTT.

This clonotype has at least ten counts. The chain couples TRBV7-2 to TRBJ1-2; D gene uncertain. Germline values: CDR1 SGHTA, CDR2 FQGNSA. The CDR3 is made up of 15 amino acids. The germline V and J ends were trimmed by 3 bases and 8 bases, with 19 bases remaining between them. The CDR3 loop reads CASSFLGQAEGGYTF. The CDR3 DNA sequence: TGTGCCAGCAGCTTTTTAGGTCAGGCGGAAGGGGGCTACACCTTC.

The J gene is TRBJ2-2, the V gene TRBV7-3; 9 bases are shared with TRBD1. J was trimmed by 6 bases and V by 1 base; bases with no gene match: 9. The CDR3 length is 17 residues. Germline-derived CDR1 and CDR2 are SGHTA and FQGTGA. CDR3: CASSLIGTGFTSGELFF. In nucleotides, the CDR3 is TGTGCCAGCAGCTTAATTGGGACAGGGTTCACTTCCGGGGAGCTGTTTTTT.

This clonotype was seen ten or more times. The chain carries TRBV28 and TRBJ1-2; a possible D gene is TRBD1 (6 bases). Trimming shortened V by 2 bases and J by 6 bases, and 10 bases separated the two germline ends. The CDR3 has 13 amino acids. Per the germline V gene, CDR1 is MDHEN and CDR2 is SYDVKM. CDR3 nucleotides: TGTGCCAGCAGTTTAGATGGGGGCCATGGCTACACCTTC. Protein: CASSLDGGHGYTF.

V and J are TRBV18 and TRBJ1-1; no clear D. This CDR3 comprises 13 residues. Germline loops: CDR1 KGHSH, CDR2 LQKENI. Trimming shortened V by 5 bases and J by 8 bases, and 15 bases separated the two germline ends. CDR3 in amino acids: CASSERHIGEAFF. CDR3 coding DNA: TGTGCCAGCTCAGAGAGACATATAGGGGAAGCTTTCTTT.

This clonotype has at least ten counts. The chain carries TRBV4-2 and TRBJ1-2, with TRBD1 matching over 7 bases. The CDR3 length is 17 residues. The germline CDR1 and CDR2 sequences are LGHNA and YNFKEQ. The junction had 10 bases not matched to a gene; V was cut back by 0 bases and J by 3 bases. The CDR3 nucleotides are TGTGCCAGCAGCCAAGATGACTCCGGGACAGAAGACTATGGCTACACCTTC. It specifies CASSQDDSGTEDYGYTF.

The J gene is TRBJ2-7, the V gene TRBV24-1; D gene uncertain. The CDR3 loop spans 11 amino acids. V lost 3 bases, J lost 3 bases, and 2 bases lay in between. Per the germline V gene, CDR1 is KGHDR and CDR2 is SFDVKD. The CDR3 is CATSDLYEQYF. The CDR3 bases are TGTGCCACCAGTGATCTCTACGAGCAGTACTTC.